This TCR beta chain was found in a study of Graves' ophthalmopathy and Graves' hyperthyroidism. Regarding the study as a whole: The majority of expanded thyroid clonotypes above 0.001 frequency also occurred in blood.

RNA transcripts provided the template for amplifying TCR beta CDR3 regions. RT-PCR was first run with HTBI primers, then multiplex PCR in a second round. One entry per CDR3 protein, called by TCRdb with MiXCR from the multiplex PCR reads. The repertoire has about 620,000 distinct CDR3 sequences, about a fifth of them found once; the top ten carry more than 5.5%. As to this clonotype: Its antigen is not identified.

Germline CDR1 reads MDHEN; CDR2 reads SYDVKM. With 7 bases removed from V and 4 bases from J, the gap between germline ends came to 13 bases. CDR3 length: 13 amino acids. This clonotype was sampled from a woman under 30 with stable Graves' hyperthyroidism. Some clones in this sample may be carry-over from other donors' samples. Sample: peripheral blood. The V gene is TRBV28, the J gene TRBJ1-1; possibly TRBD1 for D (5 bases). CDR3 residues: CASTGGGITEAFF. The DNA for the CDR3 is TGTGCCAGCACGGGGGGGGGAATCACTGAAGCTTTCTTT. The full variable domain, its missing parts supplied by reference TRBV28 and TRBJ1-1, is DVKVTQSSRYLVKRTGEKVFLECVQDMDHENMFWYRQDPGLGLRLIYFSYDVKMKEKGDIPEGYSVSREKKERFSLILESASTNQTSMYLCASTGGGITEAFFGQGTRLTVV.